Listed below are T cell receptor beta chains from one sample, sequenced in a study of blood T cell repertoires in COVID-19. Generated by immunoSEQ multiplex PCR, the TCRdb table keeps only in-frame clones and is missing some. Altogether more than 95,000 clones are present, roughly nine tenths being singletons, with the ten largest covering 1.5% to 2%. The sample taken for sequencing was peripheral blood. The receptors were sampled from a human donor with active COVID-19. The donor label of this sample is uncertain. Each CDR3 is given with its conserved first and last residue. The D gene is left open where the match is weak. Only part of the rows carry a size: once, few, many, or a class if the clone is expanded.

V gene	J gene	D gene	clone size	CDR3 DNA	CDR3 protein
TRBV5-1	TRBJ1-2	.	.	TGCGCCAGCAGCCAGGCGGGGGAAGCTAACTATGGCTACACCTTC	CASSQAGEANYGYTF
TRBV19	TRBJ1-1	.	.	TGTGCCAGTAGTTTGGGGGCTAGGAGCATGAACACTGAAGCTTTCTTT	CASSLGARSMNTEAFF
TRBV14	TRBJ1-1	TRBD1	.	TGTGCCAGCAGCCCCCCGGGACAGGGACGTGCCGGCCGTGAGGCTTTCTTT	CASSPPGQGRAGREAFF
TRBV2	TRBJ2-7	.	once	TGTGCCAGCCGAGACAGTATTCCCTACGAGCAGTACTTC	CASRDSIPYEQYF
TRBV5-5	TRBJ1-1	.	few	TGTGCCAGCAGCTTTCCTGGTTCGCCGCGGTCAGCTTTCTTT	CASSFPGSPRSAFF
TRBV7-8	TRBJ2-1	TRBD2	.	TGTGCCAGCAGGTTGGGGGGGGCTAGCGGGTACAATGAGCAGTTCTTC	CASRLGGASGYNEQFF
TRBV4-1	TRBJ2-7	.	.	TGCGCCAGCAGCCAAGTACGGGACTCATCCTACGAGCAGTACTTC	CASSQVRDSSYEQYF
TRBV23-1	TRBJ1-1	TRBD1	.	TGCGCCAGCAGTCAATCCCGGACAGGCCGTAACACTGAAGCTTTCTTT	CASSQSRTGRNTEAFF
TRBV5-1	TRBJ1-4	.	few	TGCGCCAGCAGCATGGCAGGGGAAAAACTGTTTTTT	CASSMAGEKLFF
TRBV5-4	TRBJ2-7	.	.	TGTGCCAGCAGCAGAAACACGAACCCTTACGAGCAGTACTTC	CASSRNTNPYEQYF
TRBV6-5	TRBJ1-6	TRBD1	once	TGTGCCAGCAGACAGGGGGCTGTCTATAATTCACCCCTCCACTTT	CASRQGAVYNSPLHF